Sequencing of this TCR beta chain was carried out in a study of blood T cells in healthy people across ages. Regarding the study as a whole: A strong correlation between TCR beta diversity and naive T cell percentage was seen.

Combining a sample-barcoded 5' primer with a J-beta primer mix, a second PCR ran for roughly 7 to 12 cycles. TCRdb independently ran MiXCR on the 5' RACE reads; one entry per CDR3 protein. The profile shows over 1,300,000 distinct CDR3 sequences, 59% of them singletons. This clonotype appeared a few times. What it recognizes is unknown. Sequencing input: blood. This receptor was taken from a man aged 18 to 29 in good health.

The chain's CDR3 is CASSHRVTDTQYF. CDR3 in DNA: TGTGCCAGCAGCCATAGGGTCACAGATACGCAGTATTTT. This rearrangement joins TRBV3-1 to TRBJ2-3; D unresolved. The germline V gene has CDR1 LGHDT and CDR2 YNNKEL (reference sequence). Deletions cut 3 bases from V and 2 bases from J, with 6 bases between. The CDR3 sequence is 13 residues long.